Each of the 14 T cell receptor beta chains below was sequenced from the same sample in a study of PD-1 blockade in classical Hodgkin lymphoma. Stated time point: cycle 4 day 1 (C4D1), after 6 weeks of nivolumab. All trial patients relapsed after autologous stem cell transplantation. Assay used: immunoSEQ multiplex PCR; TCRdb lists only in-frame clones, some missing. Of about 17,000 clones listed, about four fifths are singletons. The sequencing here drew on peripheral blood mononuclear cells (PBMCs), taken before the fourth cycle of nivolumab. These receptors were taken from a human donor with classical Hodgkin lymphoma.

The chain carries TRBV10-3 and TRBJ2-3, with 9 bases fitting TRBD2. Germline loops: CDR1 ENHRY, CDR2 SYGVKD. J lost 3 bases, V lost 3 bases, and 4 bases had no gene match. CDR3 size: 15 residues. The DNA for the CDR3 is TGTGCCATCAGTGATCGGCTAGCGGGGACAGATACGCAGTATTTT. Translation gives CAISDRLAGTDTQYF.

V gene TRBV18 combines with J gene TRBJ1-6, with no clear D. Trimming left V 6 bases short and J 0 bases short, with 15 bases between. CDR3 length: 17 amino acids. The V gene's germline CDR1 is KGHSH and CDR2 LQKENI. CDR3 residues: CASSFDIPSSYNSPLHF. The CDR3, as DNA: TGTGCCAGCTCGTTCGATATCCCCAGCTCCTATAATTCACCCCTCCACTTT.

A note on this clone: A read error may account for a junction end that differs from germline. The chain has TRBV9 and TRBJ1-5; D not resolved. Germline CDR1 is SGDLS and CDR2 is YYNGEE. This CDR3 is 13 amino acids long. CDR3 DNA: TGTGCCAGCAGCGGTACCAGCAATCGGCCCCAGCATTTT. As protein: CASSGTSNRPQHF.

The V call is TRBV7-3, the J call TRBJ2-3; possible D gene TRBD2, 5 bases. CDR3 length: 17 residues. The germline V gene has CDR1 SGHTA and CDR2 FQGTGA. The V gene lost 1 base and the J gene lost 0 bases, with 14 bases spanning the gap. Here the CDR3 DNA reads TGTGCCAGCAGCTTAAATGACCGGGGTTGGAGCACAGATACGCAGTATTTT. It specifies CASSLNDRGWSTDTQYF.

This rearrangement joins TRBV5-1 to TRBJ2-3; D perhaps matches TRBD1 (6 bases). CDR1 and CDR2 from the germline V gene are SGHRS and YFSETQ. The CDR3 extends over 13 amino acids. V lost 5 bases and J lost 3, with 10 bases in between. The CDR3, as DNA: TGCGCCAGCAGTGTTACAGGGACAGATACGCAGTATTTT. It codes for CASSVTGTDTQYF.

In this sample, this clone turned up a few times. J is TRBJ1-2 and V is TRBV7-8; 8 bases are shared with TRBD1. CDR1 is SGHVS, CDR2 FQNEAQ, per germline. V lost 0 bases and J lost 4; bases outside the gene matches: 1. There are 14 residues in the CDR3. CDR3 loop: CASSLAGQGYGYTF. For the CDR3, the DNA is TGTGCCAGCAGCTTAGCAGGACAGGGCTATGGCTACACCTTC.

The rearrangement links TRBV29-1 to TRBJ2-7; 7 positions agree with TRBD2. The ends lost 8 bases at V and 1 base at J; junction bases unmatched: 17. The germline V gene encodes CDR1 SQVTM and CDR2 ANQGSEA. The CDR3 runs to 16 residues. CDR3 amino acids: CSPRGNYELCSYEQYF. In DNA, the CDR3 is TGCAGCCCGCGGGGGAACTACGAGCTATGTTCCTACGAGCAGTACTTC.

The count of this clone is one. V gene TRBV9 combines with J gene TRBJ2-3, with 7 bases fitting TRBD1. The CDR3 length is 15 residues. Germline V gene lookup returns CDR1 SGDLS and CDR2 YYNGEE. The V gene end was trimmed by 2 bases and the J gene end by 6 bases; junction bases not matched to a gene: 9. In DNA form, the CDR3 reads TGTGCCAGCAGCGTCCAGGGGGTAGAAGGTGATACGCAGTATTTT. It yields the protein CASSVQGVEGDTQYF.

The CDR3 DNA sequence: TGTGCCAGCAGCTTGGGGACGACCATGAACACTGAAGCTTTCTTT. Translating gives CASSLGTTMNTEAFF. V usage is TRBV7-2 and J usage is TRBJ1-1; tentative D call: TRBD1 (5 bases). Germline V gives CDR1 SGHTA, CDR2 FQGNSA. The CDR3 sequence is 15 residues long. V lost 3 bases and J 0 bases, leaving 11 bases between the germline ends.

This chain connects TRBV5-1 to TRBJ2-3, with D maybe TRBD2 (6 bases). The germline gives CDR1 SGHRS, CDR2 YFSETQ. Trimming removed 5 bases from V and 0 bases from J, with 13 bases in between. The length of the CDR3 is 15 residues. The CDR3 is CASSLNGGSTDTQYF. The CDR3 bases are TGCGCCAGCAGTTTGAACGGGGGAAGCACAGATACGCAGTATTTT.

The rearrangement links TRBV6-4 to TRBJ2-1; 9 bases agree with TRBD2. CDR3 length: 15 amino acids. V shed 2 bases, J shed 7 bases, and the junction held 6 bases outside the gene matches. CDR1 and CDR2 (germline): MRHNA, SNTAGT. CDR3 in DNA: TGTGCCAGCAGTGACGCGGGGGGGCCATGGAATGAGCAGTTCTTC. The encoded protein is CASSDAGGPWNEQFF.

The rearrangement links TRBV5-1 to TRBJ1-4, with TRBD1 identical over 7 bases. CDR3 size: 15 residues. Germline V gene sequence: CDR1 SGHRS, CDR2 YFSETQ. With V trimmed by 2 bases and J by 3 bases, 4 bases remained unmatched. In DNA, the CDR3 is TGCGCCAGCAGCTTACAGGGGCGGGCTAATGAAAAACTGTTTTTT. Translation gives CASSLQGRANEKLFF.

The chain has TRBV5-5 and TRBJ2-5; D call uncertain. The germline V gene encodes CDR1 SGHKS and CDR2 YYEKEE (reference sequence). Trimming stripped 1 base from V and 3 bases from J, with 13 bases between. The CDR3 is 15 residues long. In DNA form, the CDR3 reads TGTGCCAGCAGCTTGCGGGTAGGGCCGGAAGAGACCCAGTACTTC. This encodes CASSLRVGPEETQYF.

The chain combines TRBV19 with TRBJ1-2; D gene unclear. Germline assignment: CDR1 LNHDA and CDR2 SQIVND (reference sequence). The length of the CDR3 is 13 residues. V lost 2 bases and J 6 bases, leaving 10 bases between the germline ends. The CDR3 loop reads CASSILGRHGYTF. Written as DNA, the CDR3 is TGTGCCAGTAGTATACTAGGACGGCATGGCTACACCTTC.